The 22 T cell receptor beta chains in this list originate from one sample, sequenced in a study of T cells after yellow fever vaccination. TCRdb ran MiXCR on the 5' RACE reads and lists one entry per CDR3 protein. This table holds hundreds of thousands of distinct CDR3 sequences, 21% found once. The input for sequencing was PBMCs, taken less than 25 days after the first yellow fever vaccination. All receptors come from a man in his late teens or twenties who received the YFV17D yellow fever vaccine.

The chain combines TRBV6-1 with TRBJ2-1; TRBD2 aligns across 10 bases. From germline, CDR1 is MNHNS and CDR2 SASEGT. The J segment lost 7 bases and the V segment lost 7 bases, leaving 10 bases of the junction unmatched. The CDR3 sequence is 15 residues long. In nucleotides, the CDR3 is TGTGCCAGCACCACCGAGGCTAGCGGGGGAAATGAGCAGTTCTTC. This encodes CASTTEASGGNEQFF.

A few counts support this clonotype. The chain carries TRBV4-3 and TRBJ1-4; D not certain. There are 16 residues in the CDR3. The germline V gene encodes CDR1 LGHNA and CDR2 YSLEER. The V and J ends lost 2 bases and 8 bases respectively, with 18 bases between them. The CDR3 loop reads CASSQLPGHRPEKLFF. CDR3 coding DNA: TGCGCCAGCAGCCAATTGCCCGGGCACCGGCCGGAAAAACTGTTTTTT.

The chain couples TRBV11-1 to TRBJ2-1; tentatively, D is TRBD1 or TRBD2 (5 bases each). The V end was cut by 5 bases, the J end by 3 bases, with 23 bases between. The V gene's germline CDR1 is SGHAT and CDR2 FQDESV (reference sequence). The CDR3 is made up of 18 amino acids. CDR3: CASSRINQGAEGYNEQFF. The DNA of the CDR3 is TGTGCCAGCAGCCGAATAAATCAGGGTGCCGAGGGCTACAATGAGCAGTTCTTC.

The sample holds a few counts of this clonotype. V and J are TRBV20-1 and TRBJ1-1, with a possible D match to TRBD1 (5 bases). The germline CDR1 and CDR2 sequences are DFQATT and SNEGSKA (reference sequence). CDR3 length: 12 amino acids. Deletions cut 5 bases from V and 10 bases from J, with 17 bases between. The CDR3 region has the DNA TGCAGTGCTCCCGGGCAGGGTCAGACAGCTTTCTTT. This gives the protein CSAPGQGQTAFF.

V and J are TRBV20-1 and TRBJ2-7; no reliable D call. In germline, CDR1 is DFQATT, CDR2 SNEGSKA (reference sequence). This CDR3 comprises 11 residues. The V gene lost 3 bases and the J gene lost 5 bases, with 8 bases spanning the gap. The CDR3 loop reads CSASPGHEQYV. CDR3 coding DNA: TGCAGTGCTAGTCCTGGGCACGAGCAGTACGTC.

The chain is built from TRBV3-1 and TRBJ1-2, with TRBD1 identical over 7 bases. Per the germline V gene, CDR1 is LGHDT and CDR2 is YNNKEL (reference sequence). V lost 0 bases to trimming and J lost 4 bases; unmatched junction nucleotides: 8. CDR3 length: 16 amino acids. The CDR3 loop is CASSQEGSDRIYGYTF. CDR3 coding DNA: TGTGCCAGCAGCCAAGAAGGGTCGGACAGGATCTATGGCTACACCTTC. Full variable domain (remainder filled in from reference TRBV3-1 and TRBJ1-2): DTAVSQTPKYLVTQMGNDKSIKCEQNLGHDTMYWYKQDSKKFLKIMFSYNNKELIINETVPNRFSPKSPDKAHLNLHINSLELGDSAVYFCASSQEGSDRIYGYTFGSGTRLTVV.

The sample holds a few counts of this clonotype. The rearrangement joins TRBV9 to TRBJ1-1; the D is unclear. CDR1 and CDR2 from the germline V gene are SGDLS and YYNGEE. This CDR3 spans 13 amino acids. The germline V and J ends were trimmed by 0 bases and 5 bases, with 8 bases remaining between them. The DNA of the CDR3 is TGTGCCAGCAGCGTAGGGAGGGAAACTGAAGCTTTCTTT. Amino acids: CASSVGRETEAFF. The entire variable domain, with the rest obtained from reference TRBV9 and TRBJ1-1, is as follows: DSGVTQTPKHLITATGQRVTLRCSPRSGDLSVYWYQQSLDQGLQFLIQYYNGEERAKGNILERFSAQQFPDLHSELNLSSLELGDSALYFCASSVGRETEAFFGQGTRLTVV.

This clonotype turned up a few times. This chain joins TRBV25-1 and TRBJ1-2; possibly TRBD1 for D (5 bases). CDR3 size: 13 residues. V was trimmed by 3 bases and J by 5 bases, leaving 10 bases between them. CDR1 and CDR2 (germline): MGHDK, SYGVNS. CDR3 sequence (DNA): TGTGCCAGCAGTGAGGGGGGAGGATATGGCTACACCTTC. It is translated as CASSEGGGYGYTF.

In this sample, this clonotype turned up a few times. V is TRBV18 and J is TRBJ1-4; D not resolved. This CDR3 region has 13 residues. Trimming took off 0 bases at V and 8 bases at J, with 7 bases between the two ends. The germline V gene encodes CDR1 KGHSH and CDR2 LQKENI. CDR3 bases: TGTGCCAGCTCACCACCGAATGGAGAAAAACTGTTTTTT. This codes for CASSPPNGEKLFF.

The sample holds a few counts of this clonotype. The genes are TRBV7-2 and TRBJ1-6; D is undetermined. CDR1 and CDR2 (germline): SGHTA, FQGNSA. The CDR3 contains 13 residues. V dropped 4 bases and J dropped 7 bases, with 8 bases sitting between them. The CDR3: CASSSIWNSPLHF. CDR3 nucleotide sequence: TGTGCCAGCAGCTCTATATGGAATTCACCCCTCCACTTT.

This rearrangement joins TRBV4-3 to TRBJ2-4, with D unclear. This CDR3 has 15 amino acids. Germline CDR1 reads LGHNA; CDR2 reads YSLEER. The V gene lost 0 bases and the J gene lost 7 bases, with 13 bases spanning the gap. CDR3 amino acids: CASSQDVGVENIQYF. The CDR3 nucleotides read TGCGCCAGCAGCCAAGATGTTGGCGTGGAGAACATTCAGTACTTC.

In its sample, this clonotype was seen a few times. The chain combines TRBV5-1 with TRBJ1-1; D call uncertain. CDR3 length equals 15 residues. CDR1 SGHRS and CDR2 YFSETQ come from the germline V gene. The V end lost 0 bases, the J end lost 1 base, and 10 bases lay between the germline ends. The CDR3 DNA is TGCGCCAGCAGCTTGGTGAGGAGATCGAACACTGAAGCTTTCTTT. Residues: CASSLVRRSNTEAFF.

There are a few counts of this clonotype. V usage is TRBV12-3 or TRBV12-4 and J usage is TRBJ2-5; 9 nucleotides line up with TRBD2. This CDR3 is 16 amino acids long. The trim removed 3 bases at V and 5 bases at J, leaving 10 bases unmatched. This chain's CDR3 is CASSLMRGGVGETQYF. CDR3 nucleotide sequence: TGTGCCAGCAGTTTGATGCGGGGGGGCGTCGGGGAGACCCAGTACTTC.

The chain carries TRBV7-2 and TRBJ2-5, with D hard to call. Germline CDR1 SGHTA, CDR2 FQGNSA. This CDR3 has 12 residues. V was shortened by 2 bases and J by 5 bases, with 6 bases between the two germline ends. The DNA for the CDR3 is TGTGCCAGCAGCTTATTCGAGGAGACCCAGTACTTC. Translated: CASSLFEETQYF.

This clonotype was seen a few times. V usage is TRBV12-3 or TRBV12-4 and J usage is TRBJ2-7, with 9 nucleotides matching TRBD2. J gave up 0 bases and V 6 bases, and 15 bases lay outside the gene matches. This CDR3 region has 18 residues. The DNA for the CDR3 is TGTGCCAGCAGACCCCTCGAGGGAGCGGGGGGACCCTCCTACGAGCAGTACTTC. The encoded protein is CASRPLEGAGGPSYEQYF.

The chain uses TRBV20-1 and TRBJ2-7, with D unclear. Trimming removed 1 base from V and 2 bases from J, with 9 bases in between. This CDR3 is built from 13 residues. Per germline, CDR1 DFQATT and CDR2 SNEGSKA (reference sequence). The CDR3 bases are TGCAGTGCTAGAGTCGGCAGAACCTACGAGCAGTACTTC. Amino acid sequence: CSARVGRTYEQYF.

The chain is built from TRBV9 and TRBJ2-6; D is perhaps TRBD1 (6 bases). This CDR3 has 15 amino acids. The V end lost 4 bases, the J end lost 3 bases, and 11 bases lay between the germline ends. Germline-derived CDR1 and CDR2 are SGDLS and YYNGEE. The DNA of the CDR3 is TGTGCCAGCAGCATAAACAGGGTTGGGGCCAACGTCCTGACTTTC. This encodes CASSINRVGANVLTF.

In its sample, this clonotype was seen a few times. The chain has TRBV21-1 and TRBJ2-4; TRBD1, the table's D call, was not compared with the DNA. TRBV21-1 is listed as a pseudogene. The CDR3 length is 16 residues. CDR3: CASSKVPGVLENIQYF. The CDR3 DNA follows: TGTGCCAGCAGCAAAGTCCCAGGGGTATTGGAAAACATTCAGTACTTC.

This clonotype was seen repeatedly, ten times or more. The rearrangement links TRBV5-1 to TRBJ2-3, with D perhaps assigned TRBD1 or TRBD2 (5 bases each). CDR3 length: 15 amino acids. Germline values: CDR1 SGHRS, CDR2 YFSETQ. V was shortened by 3 bases and J by 4 bases, with 15 bases between the two germline ends. The CDR3 DNA is TGCGCCAGCAGCTCCCGGGACCCGAGGGCAGATACGCAGTATTTT. Translating it yields CASSSRDPRADTQYF.

At least ten counts were recorded for this clonotype. This chain joins TRBV24-1 and TRBJ1-5; possibly TRBD1 for D (5 bases). V lost 11 bases, J lost 2 bases, and 12 bases lay in between. The CDR3 totals 13 residues. The germline CDR1 and CDR2 sequences are KGHDR and SFDVKD. CDR3 region: CAISGGGNQPQHF. In DNA form, the CDR3 reads TGTGCCATCTCGGGGGGTGGCAATCAGCCCCAGCATTTT.

V gene TRBV4-3 combines with J gene TRBJ2-1, with D unclear. This CDR3 has 13 amino acids. The V gene's germline CDR1 is LGHNA and CDR2 YSLEER. V lost 0 bases, J lost 4 bases, and 4 bases lay in between. The CDR3 sequence is CASSQDSYNEQFF. The DNA of the CDR3 is TGCGCCAGCAGCCAAGACAGTTACAATGAGCAGTTCTTC.

This clonotype was seen a few times. This chain connects TRBV28 to TRBJ2-7; 8 bases line up with TRBD1. V lost 6 bases to trimming and J lost 6 bases; unmatched junction nucleotides: 7. The CDR3 has 13 residues. Germline assignment: CDR1 MDHEN and CDR2 SYDVKM. CDR3 protein: CASSTTGGSEQYV. The CDR3 nucleotides read TGTGCCAGCAGCACTACAGGGGGAAGCGAGCAGTACGTC.